This T cell receptor (beta chain) came from a study of technical replicates of blood from several donors. The CDR3 contains 19 residues. With 1 base removed from V and 5 bases from J, the gap between germline ends came to 29 bases. In germline, CDR1 is GTSNPN, CDR2 SVGIG (reference sequence). Profiled with immunoSEQ multiplex PCR; TCRdb holds only in-frame clones, not every one. Here the sample spans about 73,000 clones, around nine tenths being singletons. The source of this sequence is a human donor in good health. Some clones in this sample may be carry-over from other donors' samples. Sequenced input: PBMCs. This chain connects TRBV30 to TRBJ2-5; a weak D match, TRBD1 (5 bases). Written as DNA, the CDR3 is TGTGCCTGGAGTGCGCCCAGACCCGGAGCCTTCACAAAGGGGGAGACCCAGTACTTC. This sequence encodes CAWSAPRPGAFTKGETQYF.